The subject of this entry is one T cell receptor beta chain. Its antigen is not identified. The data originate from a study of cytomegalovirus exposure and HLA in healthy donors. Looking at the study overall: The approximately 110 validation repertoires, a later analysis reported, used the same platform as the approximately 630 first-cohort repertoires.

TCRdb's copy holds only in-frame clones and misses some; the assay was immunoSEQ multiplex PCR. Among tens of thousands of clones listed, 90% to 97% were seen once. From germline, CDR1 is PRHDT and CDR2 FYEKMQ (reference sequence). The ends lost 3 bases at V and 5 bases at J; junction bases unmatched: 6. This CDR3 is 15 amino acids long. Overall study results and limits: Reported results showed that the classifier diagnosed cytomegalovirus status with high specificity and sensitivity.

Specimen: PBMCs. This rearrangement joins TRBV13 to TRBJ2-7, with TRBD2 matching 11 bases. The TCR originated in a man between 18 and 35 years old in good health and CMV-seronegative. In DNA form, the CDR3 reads TGTGCCAGCAGCTTGGGACTAGCGGAAATTAACGAGCAGTACTTC. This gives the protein CASSLGLAEINEQYF.